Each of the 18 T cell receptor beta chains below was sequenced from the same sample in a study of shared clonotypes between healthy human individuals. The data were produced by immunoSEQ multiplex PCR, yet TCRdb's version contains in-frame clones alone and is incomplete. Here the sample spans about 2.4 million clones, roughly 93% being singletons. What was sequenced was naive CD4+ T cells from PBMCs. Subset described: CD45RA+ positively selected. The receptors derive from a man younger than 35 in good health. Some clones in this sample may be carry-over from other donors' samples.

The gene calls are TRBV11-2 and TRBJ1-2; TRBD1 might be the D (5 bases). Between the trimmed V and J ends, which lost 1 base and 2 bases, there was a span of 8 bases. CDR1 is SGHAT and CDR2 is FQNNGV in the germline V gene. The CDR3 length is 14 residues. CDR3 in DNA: TGTGCCAGCAGCTTAGTGGGGCACAACTATGGCTACACCTTC. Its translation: CASSLVGHNYGYTF.

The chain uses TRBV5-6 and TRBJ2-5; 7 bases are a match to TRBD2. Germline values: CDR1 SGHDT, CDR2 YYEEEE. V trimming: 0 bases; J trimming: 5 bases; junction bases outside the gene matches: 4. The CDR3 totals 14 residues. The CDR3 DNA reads TGTGCCAGCAGCTTGGGGACTAGTTCGGAGACCCAGTACTTC. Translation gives CASSLGTSSETQYF.

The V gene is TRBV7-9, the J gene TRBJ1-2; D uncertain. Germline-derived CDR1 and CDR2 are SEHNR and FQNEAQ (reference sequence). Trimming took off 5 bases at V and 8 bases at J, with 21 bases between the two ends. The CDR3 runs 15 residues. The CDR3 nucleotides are TGTGCCAGCAGCCCCTACGACCTCCCGGAAGGAGGCTACACCTTC. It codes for CASSPYDLPEGGYTF.

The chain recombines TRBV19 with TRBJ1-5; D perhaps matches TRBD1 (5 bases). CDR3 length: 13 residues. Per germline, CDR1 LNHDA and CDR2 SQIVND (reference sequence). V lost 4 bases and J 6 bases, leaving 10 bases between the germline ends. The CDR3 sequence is CASSTGLRQPQHF. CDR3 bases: TGTGCCAGTAGTACGGGACTGCGTCAGCCCCAGCATTTT.

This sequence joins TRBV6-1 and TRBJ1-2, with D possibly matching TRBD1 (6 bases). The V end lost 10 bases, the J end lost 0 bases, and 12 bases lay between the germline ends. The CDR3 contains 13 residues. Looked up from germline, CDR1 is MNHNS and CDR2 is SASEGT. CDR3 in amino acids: CATQWGPNYGYTF. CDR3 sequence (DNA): TGTGCCACCCAATGGGGGCCTAACTATGGCTACACCTTC.

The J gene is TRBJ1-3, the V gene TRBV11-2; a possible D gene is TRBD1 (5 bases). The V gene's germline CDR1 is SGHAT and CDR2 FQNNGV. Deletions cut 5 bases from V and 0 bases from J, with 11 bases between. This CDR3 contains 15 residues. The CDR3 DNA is TGTGCCAGCAGCCCAGGGATTGGCTCTGGAAACACCATATATTTT. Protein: CASSPGIGSGNTIYF.

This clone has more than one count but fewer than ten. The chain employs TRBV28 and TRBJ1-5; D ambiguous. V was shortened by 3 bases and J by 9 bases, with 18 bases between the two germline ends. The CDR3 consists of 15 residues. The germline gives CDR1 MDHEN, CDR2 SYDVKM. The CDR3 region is CASSFGFNSGRPQHF. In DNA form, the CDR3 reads TGTGCCAGCAGTTTCGGGTTCAATAGTGGTAGGCCCCAGCATTTT.

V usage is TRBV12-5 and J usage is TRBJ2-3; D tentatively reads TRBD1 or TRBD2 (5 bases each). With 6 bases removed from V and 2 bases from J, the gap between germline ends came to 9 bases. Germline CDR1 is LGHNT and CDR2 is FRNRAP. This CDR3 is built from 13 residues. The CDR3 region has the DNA TGTGCTAGTGGCCCCGGGGCCACAGATACGCAGTATTTT. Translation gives CASGPGATDTQYF.

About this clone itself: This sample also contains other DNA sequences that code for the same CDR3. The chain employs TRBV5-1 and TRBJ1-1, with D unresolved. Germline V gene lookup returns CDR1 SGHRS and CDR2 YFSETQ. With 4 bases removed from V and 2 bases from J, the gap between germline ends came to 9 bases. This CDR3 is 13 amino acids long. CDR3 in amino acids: CASSLEVNTEAFF. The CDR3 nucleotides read TGCGCCAGCAGCCTGGAGGTTAACACTGAAGCTTTCTTT.

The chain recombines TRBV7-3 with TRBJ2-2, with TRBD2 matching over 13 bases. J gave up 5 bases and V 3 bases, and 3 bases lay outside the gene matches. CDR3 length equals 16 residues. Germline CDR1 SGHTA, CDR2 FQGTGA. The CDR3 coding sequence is TGTGCCAGCAGCTTGGGACTAGCGGGATTTACCGGGGAGCTGTTTTTT. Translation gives CASSLGLAGFTGELFF.

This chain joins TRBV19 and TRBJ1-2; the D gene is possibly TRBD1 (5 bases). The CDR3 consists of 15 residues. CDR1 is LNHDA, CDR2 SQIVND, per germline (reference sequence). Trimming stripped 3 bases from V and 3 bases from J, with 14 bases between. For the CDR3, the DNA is TGTGCCAGTAGTATGGGGCAGCCAACAGACTATGGCTACACCTTC. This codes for CASSMGQPTDYGYTF.

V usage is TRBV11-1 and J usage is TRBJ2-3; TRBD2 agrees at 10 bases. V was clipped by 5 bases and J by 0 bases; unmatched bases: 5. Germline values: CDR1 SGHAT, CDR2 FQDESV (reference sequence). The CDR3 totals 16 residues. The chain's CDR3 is CASSLETSGSTDTQYF. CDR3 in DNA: TGTGCCAGCAGCCTAGAGACTAGCGGGAGCACAGATACGCAGTATTTT. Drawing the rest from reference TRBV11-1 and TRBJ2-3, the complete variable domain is EAEVAQSPRYKITEKSQAVAFWCDPISGHATLYWYRQILGQGPELLVQFQDESVVDDSQLPKDRFSAERLKGVDSTLKIQPAELGDSAMYLCASSLETSGSTDTQYFGPGTRLTVL.

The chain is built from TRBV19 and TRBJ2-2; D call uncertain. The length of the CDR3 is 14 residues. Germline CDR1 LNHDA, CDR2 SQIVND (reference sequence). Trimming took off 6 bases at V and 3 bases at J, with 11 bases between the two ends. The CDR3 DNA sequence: TGTGCCAGTAGGTCAGGCAAGGACACCGGGGAGCTGTTTTTT. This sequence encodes CASRSGKDTGELFF.

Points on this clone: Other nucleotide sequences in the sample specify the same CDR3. The CDR3 coding sequence is TGTGCCAGCAGCTTAAGGCCCCTAAATCAGCCCCAGCATTTT. Its translation: CASSLRPLNQPQHF. The chain joins TRBV7-2 to TRBJ1-5; unclear D gene. The CDR3 consists of 14 residues. The V end was cut by 2 bases, the J end by 4 bases, with 9 bases between. Germline V lookup: CDR1 SGHTA, CDR2 FQGNSA. The whole variable domain, remainder taken from reference TRBV7-2 and TRBJ1-5, is GAGVSQSPSNKVTEKGKDVELRCDPISGHTALYWYRQSLGQGLEFLIYFQGNSAPDKSGLPSDRFSAERTGGSVSTLTIQRTQQEDSAVYLCASSLRPLNQPQHFGDGTRLSIL.

The chain's CDR3 is CASSQVEGEPQHF. The CDR3, as DNA: TGCGCCAGCAGCCAAGTCGAAGGGGAGCCCCAGCATTTT. V gene TRBV4-1 combines with J gene TRBJ1-5, with D possibly being TRBD1 (5 bases). The V end lost 1 base, the J end lost 8 bases, and 9 bases lay between the germline ends. The CDR3 has 13 residues. The V gene's germline CDR1 is MGHRA and CDR2 YSYEKL.

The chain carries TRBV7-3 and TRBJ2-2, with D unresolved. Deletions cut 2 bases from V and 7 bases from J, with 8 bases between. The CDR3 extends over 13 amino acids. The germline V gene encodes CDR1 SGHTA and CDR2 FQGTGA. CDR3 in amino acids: CASSLLGFGELFF. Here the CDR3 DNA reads TGTGCCAGCAGCTTATTAGGGTTCGGGGAGCTGTTTTTT.

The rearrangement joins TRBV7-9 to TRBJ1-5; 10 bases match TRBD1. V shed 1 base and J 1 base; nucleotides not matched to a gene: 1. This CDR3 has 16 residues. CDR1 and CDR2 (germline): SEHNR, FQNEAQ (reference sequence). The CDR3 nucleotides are TGTGCCAGCAGCTTAGGGACAGGGGGAAGCAATCAGCCCCAGCATTTT. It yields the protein CASSLGTGGSNQPQHF.

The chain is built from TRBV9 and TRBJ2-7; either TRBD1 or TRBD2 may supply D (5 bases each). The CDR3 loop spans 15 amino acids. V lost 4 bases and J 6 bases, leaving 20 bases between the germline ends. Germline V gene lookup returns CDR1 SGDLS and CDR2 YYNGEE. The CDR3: CASSLEPGRSFEQYF. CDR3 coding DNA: TGTGCCAGCAGCCTCGAACCGGGACGGAGCTTCGAGCAGTACTTC.